Listed below are T cell receptor beta chains from one sample, sequenced in a study of PD-L1 blockade in urothelial cancer. The method was immunoSEQ multiplex PCR; TCRdb's version includes in-frame clones alone and lacks a portion of them. This table has some 84,000 clones, roughly 80% appearing once. The specimen comprised PBMCs, sampled around atezolizumab (anti-PD-L1) treatment. The receptors were gathered from a man aged 70-80 years with urothelial cancer. The CDR3 runs from the conserved cysteine through the conserved F or W. The order of the fields is V gene, clone size, J gene, D gene, CDR3 DNA, CDR3 protein. The D gene is left open where the match is weak. Some rows mark clone size as missing; the rest say once, few, many or name a class of expanded clone.

TRBV15,.,TRBJ1-5,.,TGTGCCACCAGCGGCCAACAGGGAGTGGGTCAGCCCCAGCATTTT,CATSGQQGVGQPQHF
TRBV6-5,few,TRBJ1-3,TRBD1,TGTGCCAGCCTCAGACAGGGGGGAAACACCATATATTTT,CASLRQGGNTIYF
TRBV5-1,.,TRBJ2-5,TRBD1,TGCGCCAGCAGCTTTGGGACAGGGCTAGAGACCCAGTACTTC,CASSFGTGLETQYF
TRBV10-3,few,TRBJ2-7,.,TGTGCCATCACCGCATTACTAGGTGACGAGCAGTACTTC,CAITALLGDEQYF
TRBV19,.,TRBJ2-5,.,TGTGCCAGTAGTATAAGTAGTGGGACAACGGAGGAGACCCAGTACTTC,CASSISSGTTEETQYF
TRBV4-1,.,TRBJ2-1,TRBD1,TGCGCCAGCAGCCCGTACCCGGGACAGGGCATCAATGAGCAGTTCTTC,CASSPYPGQGINEQFF
TRBV10-2,.,TRBJ2-3,.,TGCGCCAGCAGTAACCGGGGGGCGAGTGGAGATACGCAGTATTTT,CASSNRGASGDTQYF
TRBV19,.,TRBJ1-1,.,TGTGCCAGTGAGGGAGATAGGAACACTGAAGCTTTCTTT,CASEGDRNTEAFF
TRBV19,.,TRBJ2-2,TRBD1,TGTGCCAGTAGTGGACAGGGAGGCGGCACCGGGGAGCTGTTTTTT,CASSGQGGGTGELFF
TRBV5-6,.,TRBJ1-2,.,TGTGCCAGCAGCTACCCACAGCTAACTCAACCTTCAGGATATGGCTACACCTTC,CASSYPQLTQPSGYGYTF
TRBV7-9,.,TRBJ2-3,TRBD2,TGTGCCAGCAGCTCGTCTAGCGGCTACACAGATACGCAGTATTTT,CASSSSSGYTDTQYF
TRBV11-2,.,TRBJ2-7,.,TGTGCCAGCAGCCCAGGGGTGGGCGAGCAGTACTTC,CASSPGVGEQYF
TRBV7-3,.,TRBJ1-3,.,TGTGCCATATCAGTCCAGGGAGGGTACACCATATATTTT,CAISVQGGYTIYF
TRBV11-3,once,TRBJ2-1,.,TGTGCCAGCAGCTCCCGAGGTGGGGCCAACGAGCAGTTCTTC,CASSSRGGANEQFF
TRBV7-2,.,TRBJ1-2,.,TGTGCCAGCAGCTTAGCCACAGCATATGGCTACACCTTC,CASSLATAYGYTF
TRBV11-2,.,TRBJ1-4,TRBD1,TGTGCCAGCAGCTTATGGGGGGACAGGGACGAAAAACTGTTTTTT,CASSLWGDRDEKLFF
TRBV27,.,TRBJ1-2,.,TGTGCCAGCAGCCGTCAGACAGGTGTTTTGGGCGGCTACACCTTC,CASSRQTGVLGGYTF
TRBV9,.,TRBJ1-2,.,TGTGCCAGCAGCGTAGTACAGGGTGGTGGCTACACCTTC,CASSVVQGGGYTF
TRBV7-9,.,TRBJ2-5,.,TGTGCCAGCAGCTTAGTGGCCGGACAAAAGAGAGAGACCCAGTACTTC,CASSLVAGQKRETQYF
TRBV29-1,.,TRBJ1-1,TRBD1,TGCAGCGCTCTTGGGGGACAGGGGGCTAAGGACACTGAAGCTTTCTTT,CSALGGQGAKDTEAFF
TRBV7-9,.,TRBJ1-2,TRBD1,TGTGCCAGCAGCTCCAATCGACAGGGGGGCTATGGCTACACCTTC,CASSSNRQGGYGYTF
TRBV4-2,.,TRBJ1-1,TRBD1,TGTGCCAGCAGCCAAGATCTATGGGACAGGAACACTGAAGCTTTCTTT,CASSQDLWDRNTEAFF
TRBV2,.,TRBJ2-5,TRBD1,TGTGCCAGCAGTTCAGGGGGCGAAGAGACCCAGTACTTC,CASSSGGEETQYF
TRBV19,.,TRBJ2-1,.,TGTGCCAGTAGTACGGGACTCTCGACTGAGCAGTTCTTC,CASSTGLSTEQFF
TRBV18,.,TRBJ2-1,.,TGTGCCAGCTCACCAATGGCAGACAACAATGAGCAGTTCTTC,CASSPMADNNEQFF
TRBV5-5,.,TRBJ1-4,TRBD1,TGTGCCAGCAGATTAGTCGGGACAGGACACGAAAAACTGTTTTTT,CASRLVGTGHEKLFF
TRBV6-6,.,TRBJ2-1,TRBD1,TGTGCCAGCAGTCAGCCGGACAGGGGGGACAATGAGCAGTTCTTC,CASSQPDRGDNEQFF
TRBV5-1,.,TRBJ2-3,.,TGCGCCAGCAGCATACAGAATAGCGCAGATACGCAGTATTTT,CASSIQNSADTQYF
TRBV27,.,TRBJ2-7,.,TGTGCCAGCAGTACAGGGTGGACCTACGAGCAGTACTTC,CASSTGWTYEQYF
TRBV5-6,.,TRBJ2-5,TRBD2,TGTGCCAGCAGCTTGCCCGGGGGGGAGACCCAGTACTTC,CASSLPGGETQYF
TRBV25-1,.,TRBJ2-7,.,TGTGCCAGCAGTGTAGGGGTGAGCTCCTACGAGCAGTACTTC,CASSVGVSSYEQYF
TRBV7-2,.,TRBJ2-7,TRBD1,TGTGCCAGCAGCCGTCCCGGGACAGGGCACTACGAGCAGTACTTC,CASSRPGTGHYEQYF
TRBV19,.,TRBJ1-4,.,TGTGCCAGTATACTCGAACTGTTTTTT,CASILELFF
TRBV6-1,.,TRBJ1-2,.,TGTGCCAGCAGAATAACACAGGCTAACTATGGCTACACCTTC,CASRITQANYGYTF
TRBV5-6,.,TRBJ2-1,.,TGTGCCAGCAGCTTGGACAGGGTCCGGGGTCCGTTCTTC,CASSLDRVRGPFF
TRBV7-8,many,TRBJ2-7,TRBD2,TGTGCCAGCAGCTTAGGGACTAGGTACTACGAGCAGTACTTC,CASSLGTRYYEQYF
TRBV6-5,.,TRBJ1-1,.,TGTGCCAGCAAAGACGGGGGATCTAGCGCTTTCTTT,CASKDGGSSAFF
TRBV11-2,once,TRBJ1-4,.,TGTGCCAGCAGCTTATGGGGGGAGGAAAAACTGTTTTTT,CASSLWGEEKLFF
TRBV7-3,.,TRBJ1-2,.,TGTGCCAGCAGCGCGGTGCCCAACTATGGCTACACCTTC,CASSAVPNYGYTF
TRBV7-2,once,TRBJ1-5,TRBD1,TGTGCCAGCAGCTCTAGGACAGGGGAGGGCAATCAGCCCCAGCATTTT,CASSSRTGEGNQPQHF
TRBV7-3,.,TRBJ1-6,.,TGTGCCAGCAGCGAGGACAGTAATTCACCCCTCCACTTT,CASSEDSNSPLHF
TRBV11-1,.,TRBJ2-3,.,TGTGCCAGCAGTGGGACAACCGGCACAGATACGCAGTATTTT,CASSGTTGTDTQYF
TRBV19,.,TRBJ1-2,TRBD1,TGTGCCAGTAGTACATTACGGACAGGGGATAACTATGGCTACACCTTC,CASSTLRTGDNYGYTF